This T cell receptor beta chain was identified during a study of blood T cell repertoires in COVID-19. Study overall: Sample material is recorded as cDNA or gDNA derived from T cells, B-cell-depleted T cells, or PBMCs.

Original processing methods: By means of reference gene primer amplification, nucleated cell counts were estimated. Here immunoSEQ multiplex PCR was the method, and the copy in TCRdb shows in-frame clones only, minus some. That table furnishes V, J and clone size, whereas the DNA furnished D and trimming. The sample has fewer than 130,000 clones, approximately 70% seen once. Trimming shortened V by 1 base and J by 4 bases, and 13 bases separated the two germline ends. The germline V gene encodes CDR1 LGHDT and CDR2 YNNKEL (reference sequence). This CDR3 spans 16 amino acids. What was sequenced was peripheral blood. This chain connects TRBV3-1 (or the pseudogene TRBV3-2) to TRBJ1-4; D might be TRBD1 (6 bases). This sequence was found in a man older than 75 with acute or convalescent COVID-19. In nucleotides, the CDR3 is TGTGCCAGCAGCCAAGGCCTTACCAGGGGTAATGAAAAACTGTTTTTT. This gives the protein CASSQGLTRGNEKLFF.